This TCR beta chain was captured in a study of T-cell reconstitution after alpha-beta-depleted transplantation in children. The authors prepared the TCRbeta library with unique molecular identifiers. One entry per CDR3 protein, called by TCRdb with MiXCR from the PCR reads. Here the sample spans around 600,000 distinct CDR3 sequences, roughly a tenth being singletons. The CDR3 is 17 amino acids. Germline assignment: CDR1 MNHEY and CDR2 SVGAGI. Trimming removed 6 bases from V and 0 bases from J, with 18 bases in between. Many counts were recorded for this clonotype. The chain is built from TRBV6-5 and TRBJ2-1, with a possible D match to TRBD1 (6 bases). The source is a human donor who donated a stem cell graft to a child with acute myeloid leukemia. Sample: PBMCs from the stem cell graft donor, taken from the stem cell graft. The DNA for the CDR3 is TGTGCCAGCAGCCGGAAAGACAGGCCGGGCTCCTACAATGAGCAGTTCTTC. This gives the protein CASSRKDRPGSYNEQFF.